The clone carrying this TCR beta chain was observed many times. Its antigen is undetermined. This record belongs to a study of blood T cells in healthy people across ages. General study findings and limits: Using unsorted PBMCs precluded a conclusive naive versus antigen-experienced comparison.

Trimming shortened V by 3 bases and J by 1 base, and 7 bases separated the two germline ends. The CDR3 spans 13 residues. Using a J-beta primer mix together with a sample-barcoded 5' primer, a second PCR was run for roughly 7 to 12 cycles. Using its own MiXCR run on the 5' RACE reads, TCRdb lists one record per CDR3 protein. This table holds just under 550,000 distinct CDR3 sequences, around 24% found once. These same data were also listed under a study on T cells of mothers and their children. That source reports: Healthy Caucasian mothers, a few in number, and their six children were the donors. Each child contributed some 3 million TCR beta CDR3 reads, while each mother contributed over 8.5 million. Mother-child pairs who were related displayed a slightly higher overlap than unrelated pairs, a difference that was non-significant.

The sequence was obtained from a boy aged 5-17 years in good health. V is TRBV12-3 or TRBV12-4 and J is TRBJ2-7; no reliable D call. Sequencing was done on a sample of blood. This chain's CDR3 is CASSFGQSYEQYF. The CDR3 nucleotides read TGTGCCAGCAGTTTTGGTCAGTCCTACGAGCAGTACTTC.